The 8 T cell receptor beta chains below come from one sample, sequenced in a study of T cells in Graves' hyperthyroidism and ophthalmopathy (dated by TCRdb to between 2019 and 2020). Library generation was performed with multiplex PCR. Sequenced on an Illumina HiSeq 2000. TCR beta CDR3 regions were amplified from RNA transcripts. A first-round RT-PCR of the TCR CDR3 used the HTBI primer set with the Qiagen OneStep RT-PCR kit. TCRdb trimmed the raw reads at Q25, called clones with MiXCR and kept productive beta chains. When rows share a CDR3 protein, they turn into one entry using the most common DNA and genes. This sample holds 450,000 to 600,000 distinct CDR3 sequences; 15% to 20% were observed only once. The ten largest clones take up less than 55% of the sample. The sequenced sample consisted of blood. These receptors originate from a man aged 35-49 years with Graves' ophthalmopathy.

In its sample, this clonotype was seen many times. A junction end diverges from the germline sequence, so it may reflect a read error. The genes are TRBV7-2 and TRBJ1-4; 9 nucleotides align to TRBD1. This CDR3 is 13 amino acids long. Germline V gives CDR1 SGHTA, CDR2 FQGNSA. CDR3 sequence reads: CASSLGGQGKLFF. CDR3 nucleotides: TGTGCCAGCAGTTTAGGCGGACAGGGGAAACTGTTTTTT.

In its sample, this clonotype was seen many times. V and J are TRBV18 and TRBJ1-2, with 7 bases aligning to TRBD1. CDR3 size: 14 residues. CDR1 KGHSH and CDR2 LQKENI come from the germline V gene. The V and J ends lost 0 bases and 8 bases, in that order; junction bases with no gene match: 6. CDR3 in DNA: TGTGCCAGCTCACCACCGGACAGGATTTCGGGCTACACCTTC. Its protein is CASSPPDRISGYTF.

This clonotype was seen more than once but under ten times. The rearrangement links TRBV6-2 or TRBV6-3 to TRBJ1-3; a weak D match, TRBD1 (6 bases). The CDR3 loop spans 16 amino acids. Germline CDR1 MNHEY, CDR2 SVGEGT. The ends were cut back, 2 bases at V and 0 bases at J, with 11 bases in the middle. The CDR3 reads CASSYPGQSSGNTIYF. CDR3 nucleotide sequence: TGTGCCAGCAGTTACCCCGGACAGAGCTCTGGAAACACCATATATTTT.

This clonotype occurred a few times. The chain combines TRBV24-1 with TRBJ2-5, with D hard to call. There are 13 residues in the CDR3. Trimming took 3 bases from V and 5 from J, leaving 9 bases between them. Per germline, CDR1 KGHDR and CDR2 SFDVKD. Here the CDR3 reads CATSDGVSETQYF. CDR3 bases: TGTGCCACCAGTGATGGGGTTTCGGAGACCCAGTACTTC.

CDR3 bases: TGCGCCAGCAGCTTGTACACCTACAATGAGCAGTTCTTC. It translates to CASSLYTYNEQFF. V is TRBV5-1 and J is TRBJ2-1; D is unclear. The CDR3 has 13 residues. The V gene lost 1 base and the J gene lost 2 bases, with 4 bases spanning the gap. Germline V lookup: CDR1 SGHRS, CDR2 YFSETQ.

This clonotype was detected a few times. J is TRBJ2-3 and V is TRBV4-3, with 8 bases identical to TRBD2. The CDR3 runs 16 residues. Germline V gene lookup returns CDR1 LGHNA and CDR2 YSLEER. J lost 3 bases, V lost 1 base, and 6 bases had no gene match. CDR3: CASSQGPSGRTDTQYF. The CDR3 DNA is TGCGCCAGCAGCCAAGGTCCTAGCGGGCGAACAGATACGCAGTATTTT.

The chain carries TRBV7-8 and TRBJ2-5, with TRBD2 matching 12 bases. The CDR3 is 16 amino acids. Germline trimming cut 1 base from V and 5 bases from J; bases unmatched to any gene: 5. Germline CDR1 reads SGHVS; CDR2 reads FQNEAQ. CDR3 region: CASSLGGGTSGETQYF. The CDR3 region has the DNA TGTGCCAGCAGCTTAGGGGGGGGGACTAGCGGGGAGACCCAGTACTTC.

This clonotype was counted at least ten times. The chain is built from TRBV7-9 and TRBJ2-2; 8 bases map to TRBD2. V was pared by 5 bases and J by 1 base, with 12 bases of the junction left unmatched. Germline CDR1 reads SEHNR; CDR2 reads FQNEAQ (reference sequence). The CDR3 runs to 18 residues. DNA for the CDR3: TGTGCCAGCAGCACCCGAAGGTTCGCGGGAGGGAACACCGGGGAGCTGTTTTTT. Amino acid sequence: CASSTRRFAGGNTGELFF.